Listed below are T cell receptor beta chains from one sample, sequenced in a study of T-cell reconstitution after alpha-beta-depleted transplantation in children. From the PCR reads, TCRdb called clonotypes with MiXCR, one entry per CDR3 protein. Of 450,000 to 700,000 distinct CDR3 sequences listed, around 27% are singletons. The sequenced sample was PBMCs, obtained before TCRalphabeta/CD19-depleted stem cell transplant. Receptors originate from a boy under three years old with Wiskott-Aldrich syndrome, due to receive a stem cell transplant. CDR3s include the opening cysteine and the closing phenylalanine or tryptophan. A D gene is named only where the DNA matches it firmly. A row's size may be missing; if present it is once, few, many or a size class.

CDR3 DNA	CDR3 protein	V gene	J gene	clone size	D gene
TGTGCCAGCAGTCCCAGGGAATCTGGGGCCAACGTCCTGACTTTC	CASSPRESGANVLTF	TRBV28	TRBJ2-6	NA	NA
TGTGCCAGCAGCTTAACCCCGACAGAGCTGAACACTGAAGCTTTCTTT	CASSLTPTELNTEAFF	TRBV7-3	TRBJ1-1	few	NA
TGTGCCAGCAGTGCCGACCTCAGGGTTAGCAATCAGCCCCAGCATTTT	CASSADLRVSNQPQHF	TRBV2	TRBJ1-5	NA	NA
TGCAGTGCTAGTCCAGCGGGTGGGGAGACCCAGTACTTC	CSASPAGGETQYF	TRBV20-1	TRBJ2-5	many	NA
TGCGCCAGCAGCTCATCACAGGGGATGGGTGAAAAACTGTTTTTT	CASSSSQGMGEKLFF	TRBV5-1	TRBJ1-4	NA	TRBD1
TGTGCCAGCAGTCCCGGGACTAGCGGGAGAATCTCCTACGAGCAGTACTTC	CASSPGTSGRISYEQYF	TRBV28	TRBJ2-7	few	TRBD2
TGTGCCAGCAGTTTTTGGGGTAACTATGGCTACACCTTC	CASSFWGNYGYTF	TRBV27	TRBJ1-2	NA	NA
TGCAGTGCTAGAGTGGCGGAAGATACGCAGTATTTT	CSARVAEDTQYF	TRBV20-1	TRBJ2-3	few	NA
TGTGCCAGCAGCTTATTGACAACTTTCTCTGGAAACACCATATATTTT	CASSLLTTFSGNTIYF	TRBV7-9	TRBJ1-3	few	NA
TGTGCCAGCAGCTTACGGTTCGACGGGGAGCAGTACTTC	CASSLRFDGEQYF	TRBV7-3	TRBJ2-7	few	NA
TGTGCCAGCAGTTACAGGGCCGTCTCCTACAATGAGCAGTTCTTC	CASSYRAVSYNEQFF	TRBV6-2/TRBV6-3	TRBJ2-1	NA	NA
TGTGCCAGCAGCCGCCTGGGTCCCGGTTACGAGCAGTACTTC	CASSRLGPGYEQYF	TRBV12-3/TRBV12-4	TRBJ2-7	few	NA
TGCGCCAGCAGCTTGACCCTGACAAGCCCGAACACTGAAGCTTTCTTT	CASSLTLTSPNTEAFF	TRBV5-1	TRBJ1-1	NA	NA
TGTGCCAGCAGCTTAGCGCGGCTAGCGCAGTACAATGAGCAGTTCTTC	CASSLARLAQYNEQFF	TRBV7-6	TRBJ2-1	NA	NA
TGCAGTGCTAGGAAAGCGGGAGGGGAGACCCAGTACTTC	CSARKAGGETQYF	TRBV20-1	TRBJ2-5	few	TRBD2
TGCAGCGCCTCGACTAGCGCAGATACGCAGTATTTT	CSASTSADTQYF	TRBV29-1	TRBJ2-3	NA	TRBD2
TGTGCCACCAGTGATTTACGCCTATTTCTAGAGACCCAGTACTTC	CATSDLRLFLETQYF	TRBV24-1	TRBJ2-5	NA	NA
TGCAGTGCTAGAGAAAACCCTAGCGGGAGGTATGAGCAGTTCTTC	CSARENPSGRYEQFF	TRBV20-1	TRBJ2-1	few	TRBD2
TGTGCCAGCAGTTCTGACACATATAGCAATCAGCCCCAGCATTTT	CASSSDTYSNQPQHF	TRBV12-3/TRBV12-4	TRBJ1-5	NA	NA
TGTGCCAGCGGAACCACAGGGGGTTGGGGAGAGACCCAGTACTTC	CASGTTGGWGETQYF	TRBV28	TRBJ2-5	few	TRBD1
TGCAGTGTTTCTGGACGGGGCAATCAGCCCCAGCATTTT	CSVSGRGNQPQHF	TRBV20-1	TRBJ1-5	NA	NA
TGCGCCAGCAGCGGGTGGGGACAGCGAAACTCGGGGGCCAACGTCCTGACTTTC	CASSGWGQRNSGANVLTF	TRBV23-1	TRBJ2-6	NA	TRBD1
TGCGCCAGCAGCTTGGGACTAGCGGGAGGGCCTAGCAATGAGCAGTTCTTC	CASSLGLAGGPSNEQFF	TRBV5-1	TRBJ2-1	NA	TRBD2
TGTGCCAGCAGTTCGGACAGGAACAATGAGCAGTTCTTC	CASSSDRNNEQFF	TRBV12-3/TRBV12-4	TRBJ2-1	few	TRBD1
TGTGCCAGCAGCTTCTCCCCGGGGCGGAGATACAATGAGCAGTTCTTC	CASSFSPGRRYNEQFF	TRBV5-6	TRBJ2-1	NA	NA
TGCGCCAGCAGCCAAGATAAGGCGGGAGGCGGTACGCAGTATTTT	CASSQDKAGGGTQYF	TRBV4-1	TRBJ2-3	NA	TRBD2
TGTGCCAGCAGCTTGGAAGGGACAGGGATGAGAACAGATACGCAGTATTTT	CASSLEGTGMRTDTQYF	TRBV5-5	TRBJ2-3	NA	TRBD1
TGTGCCAGCAGTTCCTGGTTGAGTGAGCAGTTCTTC	CASSSWLSEQFF	TRBV12-3/TRBV12-4	TRBJ2-1	NA	NA
TGTGCCAGCAGTTTGATGACTAGCGCCAAGAACTACAATGAGCAGTTCTTC	CASSLMTSAKNYNEQFF	TRBV27	TRBJ2-1	few	TRBD2
TGTGCCACCAGTGATCCAGACAGGGTTCAAGAGACCCAGTACTTC	CATSDPDRVQETQYF	TRBV24-1	TRBJ2-5	few	TRBD1
TGTGCCAGCAGCTTACCCCTTGGAGAGTACCAAGAGACCCAGTACTTC	CASSLPLGEYQETQYF	TRBV7-9	TRBJ2-5	few	NA
TGTGCCAGCAGTATAAAACAAGAGACCCAGTACTTC	CASSIKQETQYF	TRBV28	TRBJ2-5	NA	NA
TGTGCCAGCAGTTTAGATCGAGGGGACAATGAGCAGTTCTTC	CASSLDRGDNEQFF	TRBV12-3/TRBV12-4	TRBJ2-1	few	NA
TGCAGCGTTGCGGAGGAAGGGACCTACGAGCAGTACTTC	CSVAEEGTYEQYF	TRBV29-1	TRBJ2-7	few	NA
TGTGCCAGCAGCTTAGGAAACAGGCGGCAAGAGACCCAGTACTTC	CASSLGNRRQETQYF	TRBV11-1	TRBJ2-5	few	NA
TGCGCCAGCAGCGCGGCAAACAGGGTTGGGGCCAACGTCCTGACTTTC	CASSAANRVGANVLTF	TRBV5-1	TRBJ2-6	NA	NA
TGTGCCAGCAGTGAAGGGATGGTAAGGACTGGAAACACCATATATTTT	CASSEGMVRTGNTIYF	TRBV6-1	TRBJ1-3	few	NA
TGTGCCACCAGCAGAGACCCTCACGAGCAGTACTTC	CATSRDPHEQYF	TRBV15	TRBJ2-7	NA	NA
TGTGCCAGCAGCTTAAATGGCGGGATTAAGGAGCAGTTCTTC	CASSLNGGIKEQFF	TRBV7-3	TRBJ2-1	NA	NA
TGCAGTGCTATGAGACTAGCGGCCTACGAGCAGTACTTC	CSAMRLAAYEQYF	TRBV20-1	TRBJ2-7	few	TRBD2
TGTGCCAGCAGCCAAGTCCCCGGGAGCGAGTACGAGCAGTACTTC	CASSQVPGSEYEQYF	TRBV3-1	TRBJ2-7	NA	NA
TGCAGTGCTAGACCACCTCTTAAGTACAATGAGCAGTTCTTC	CSARPPLKYNEQFF	TRBV20-1	TRBJ2-1	NA	NA